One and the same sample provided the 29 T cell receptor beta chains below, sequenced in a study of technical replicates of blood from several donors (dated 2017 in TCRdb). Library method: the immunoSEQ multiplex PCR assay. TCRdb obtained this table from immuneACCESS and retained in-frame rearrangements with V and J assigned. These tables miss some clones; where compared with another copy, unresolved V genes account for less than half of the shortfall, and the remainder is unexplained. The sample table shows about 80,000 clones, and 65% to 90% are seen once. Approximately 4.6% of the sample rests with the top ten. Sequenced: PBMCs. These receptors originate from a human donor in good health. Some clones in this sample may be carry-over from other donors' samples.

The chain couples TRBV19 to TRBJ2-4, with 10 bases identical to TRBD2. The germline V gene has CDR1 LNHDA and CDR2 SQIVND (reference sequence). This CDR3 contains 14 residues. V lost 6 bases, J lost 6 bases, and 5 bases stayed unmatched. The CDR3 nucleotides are TGTGCCAGTAGCCCAATAGCGGGAGGAAACATTCAGTACTTC. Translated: CASSPIAGGNIQYF.

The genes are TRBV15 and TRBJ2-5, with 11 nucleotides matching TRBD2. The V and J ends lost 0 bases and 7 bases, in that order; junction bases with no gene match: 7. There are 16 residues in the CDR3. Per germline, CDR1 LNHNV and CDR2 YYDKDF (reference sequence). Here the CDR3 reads CATSRDLAGGLGTQYF. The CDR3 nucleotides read TGTGCCACCAGCAGAGATCTAGCGGGGGGCTTGGGGACCCAGTACTTC. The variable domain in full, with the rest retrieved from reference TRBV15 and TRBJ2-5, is DAMVIQNPRYQVTQFGKPVTLSCSQTLNHNVMYWYQQKSSQAPKLLFHYYDKDFNNEADTPDNFQSRRPNTSFCFLDIRSPGLGDTAMYLCATSRDLAGGLGTQYFGPGTRLLVL.

The CDR3 spells CASRKAGEEGYTF. As DNA, the CDR3 is TGTGCCAGCAGAAAGGCGGGGGAAGAGGGCTACACCTTC. This chain connects TRBV6-5 to TRBJ1-2; tentative D call: TRBD1 (5 bases). CDR1 is MNHEY, CDR2 SVGAGI, per germline. CDR3 length: 13 residues. Trimming shortened V by 6 bases and J by 8 bases, and 16 bases separated the two germline ends.

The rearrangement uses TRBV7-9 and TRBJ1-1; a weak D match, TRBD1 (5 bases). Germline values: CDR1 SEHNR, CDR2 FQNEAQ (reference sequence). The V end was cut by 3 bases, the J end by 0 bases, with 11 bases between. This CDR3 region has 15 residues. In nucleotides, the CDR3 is TGTGCCAGCAGCTTGCCCCCGACAGTGAACACTGAAGCTTTCTTT. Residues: CASSLPPTVNTEAFF.

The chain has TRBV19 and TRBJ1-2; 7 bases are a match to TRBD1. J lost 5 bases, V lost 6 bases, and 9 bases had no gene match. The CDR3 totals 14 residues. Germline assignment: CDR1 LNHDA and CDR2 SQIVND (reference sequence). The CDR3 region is CASRREGAIYGYTF. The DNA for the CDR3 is TGTGCCAGTAGACGCGAGGGGGCGATATATGGCTACACCTTC.

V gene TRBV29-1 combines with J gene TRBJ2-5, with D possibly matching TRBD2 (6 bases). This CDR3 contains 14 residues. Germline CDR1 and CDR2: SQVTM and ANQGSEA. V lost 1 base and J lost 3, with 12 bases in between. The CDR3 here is CSVEGGEIEETQYF. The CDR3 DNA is TGCAGCGTTGAAGGCGGGGAGATCGAAGAGACCCAGTACTTC. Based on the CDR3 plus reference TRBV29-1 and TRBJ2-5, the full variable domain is SAVISQKPSRDICQRGTSLTIQCQVDSQVTMMFWYRQQPGQSLTLIATANQGSEATYESGFVIDKFPISRPNLTFSTLTVSNMSPEDSSIYLCSVEGGEIEETQYFGPGTRLLVL.

The CDR3 DNA follows: TGTGCCAGCAGCTTAGGACAAAGTAATTCACCCCTCCACTTT. It encodes CASSLGQSNSPLHF. The chain carries TRBV7-2 and TRBJ1-6, with D unclear. Germline loops: CDR1 SGHTA, CDR2 FQGNSA. This CDR3 region has 14 residues. Trimming took off 1 base at V and 6 bases at J, with 7 bases between the two ends.

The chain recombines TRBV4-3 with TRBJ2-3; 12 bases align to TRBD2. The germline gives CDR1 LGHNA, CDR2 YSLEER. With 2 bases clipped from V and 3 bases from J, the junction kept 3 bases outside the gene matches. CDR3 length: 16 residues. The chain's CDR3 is CASSQRLAGVTDTQYF. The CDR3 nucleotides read TGCGCCAGCAGCCAACGACTAGCGGGAGTTACAGATACGCAGTATTTT.

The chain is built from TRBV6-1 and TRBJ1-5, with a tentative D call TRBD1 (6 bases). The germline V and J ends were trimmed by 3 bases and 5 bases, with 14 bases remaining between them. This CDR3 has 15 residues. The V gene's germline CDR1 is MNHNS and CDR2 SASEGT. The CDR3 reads CASSELTGPYQPQHF. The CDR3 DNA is TGTGCCAGCAGTGAGTTGACAGGACCTTATCAGCCCCAGCATTTT.

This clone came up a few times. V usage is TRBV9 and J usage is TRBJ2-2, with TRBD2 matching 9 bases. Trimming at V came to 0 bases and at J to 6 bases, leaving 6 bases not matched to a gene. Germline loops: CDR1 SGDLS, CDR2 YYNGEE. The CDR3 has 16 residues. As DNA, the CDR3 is TGTGCCAGCAGCGTAGCTCAGGGCGGGAGGGCCGGGGAGCTGTTTTTT. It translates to CASSVAQGGRAGELFF.

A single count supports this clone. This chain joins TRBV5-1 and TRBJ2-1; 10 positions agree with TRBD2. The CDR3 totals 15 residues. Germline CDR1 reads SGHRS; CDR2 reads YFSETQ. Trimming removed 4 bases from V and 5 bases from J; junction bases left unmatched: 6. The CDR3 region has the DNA TGCGCCAGCAGCAAACTAGCGGGGTACAACAATGAGCAGTTCTTC. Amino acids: CASSKLAGYNNEQFF.

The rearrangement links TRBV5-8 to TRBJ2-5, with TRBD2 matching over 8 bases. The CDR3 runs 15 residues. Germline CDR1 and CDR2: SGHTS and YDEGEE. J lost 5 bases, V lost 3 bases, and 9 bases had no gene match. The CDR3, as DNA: TGTGCCAGCAGCTCCAGAGCGGGAGCAGGGGAGACCCAGTACTTC. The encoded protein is CASSSRAGAGETQYF.

The CDR3 region is CASSLSPGVRTEAFF. CDR3 in DNA: TGTGCCAGCAGTTTATCGCCGGGGGTTCGGACTGAAGCTTTCTTT. The chain uses TRBV27 and TRBJ1-1, with D perhaps TRBD1 (5 bases). Germline assignment: CDR1 MNHEY and CDR2 SMNVEV (reference sequence). V lost 0 bases, J lost 5 bases, and 13 bases lay in between. This CDR3 spans 15 amino acids.

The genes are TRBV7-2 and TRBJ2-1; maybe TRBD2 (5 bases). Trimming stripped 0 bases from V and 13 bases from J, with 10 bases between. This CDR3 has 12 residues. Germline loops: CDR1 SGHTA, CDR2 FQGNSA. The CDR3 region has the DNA TGTGCCAGCAGCTTAGCTCTAGCAGGTCAGTTCTTC. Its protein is CASSLALAGQFF.

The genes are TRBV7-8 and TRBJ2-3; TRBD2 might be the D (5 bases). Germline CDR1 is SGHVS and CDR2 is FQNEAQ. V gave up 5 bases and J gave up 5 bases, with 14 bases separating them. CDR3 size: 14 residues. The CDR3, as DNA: TGTGCCAGCAGCGACCAATCGGGGTTAGATACGCAGTATTTT. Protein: CASSDQSGLDTQYF.

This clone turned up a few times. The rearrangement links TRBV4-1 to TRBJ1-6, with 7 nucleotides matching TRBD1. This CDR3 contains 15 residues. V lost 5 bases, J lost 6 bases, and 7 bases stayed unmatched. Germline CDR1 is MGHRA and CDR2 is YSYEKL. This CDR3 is CASSAYRDSNSPLHF. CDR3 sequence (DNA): TGCGCCAGCAGCGCTTACCGGGACAGTAATTCACCCCTCCACTTT.

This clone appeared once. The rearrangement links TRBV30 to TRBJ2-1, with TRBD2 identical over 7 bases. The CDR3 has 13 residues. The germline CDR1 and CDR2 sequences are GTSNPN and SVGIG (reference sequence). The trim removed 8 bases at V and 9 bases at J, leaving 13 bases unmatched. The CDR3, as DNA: TGTGCCAGGTGGGGGAGGGCCTCCGTTGAGCAGTTCTTC. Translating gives CARWGRASVEQFF.

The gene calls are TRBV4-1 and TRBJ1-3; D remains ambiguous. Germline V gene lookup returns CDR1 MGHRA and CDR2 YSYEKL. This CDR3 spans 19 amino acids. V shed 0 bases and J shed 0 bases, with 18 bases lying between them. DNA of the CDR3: TGCGCCAGCAGCCAAGATTTCCGCCCGGCAGGAAGCTCTGGAAACACCATATATTTT. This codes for CASSQDFRPAGSSGNTIYF.

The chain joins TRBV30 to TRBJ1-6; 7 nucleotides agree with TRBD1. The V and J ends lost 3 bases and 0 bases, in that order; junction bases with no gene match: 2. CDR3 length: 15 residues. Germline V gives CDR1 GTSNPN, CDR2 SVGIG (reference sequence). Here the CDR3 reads CAWRGGLSYNSPLHF. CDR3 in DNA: TGTGCCTGGAGAGGGGGCCTCTCCTATAATTCACCCCTCCACTTT.

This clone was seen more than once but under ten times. The CDR3 reads CASSPNPTSGRTNEQYF. The CDR3 nucleotides read TGCGCCAGCAGCCCAAATCCTACTAGCGGGAGGACGAACGAGCAGTACTTC. This chain uses TRBV5-1 with TRBJ2-7; 12 nucleotides match TRBD2. CDR1 is SGHRS and CDR2 is YFSETQ in the germline V gene. With V trimmed by 4 bases and J by 5 bases, 13 bases remained unmatched. The CDR3 is 17 amino acids.

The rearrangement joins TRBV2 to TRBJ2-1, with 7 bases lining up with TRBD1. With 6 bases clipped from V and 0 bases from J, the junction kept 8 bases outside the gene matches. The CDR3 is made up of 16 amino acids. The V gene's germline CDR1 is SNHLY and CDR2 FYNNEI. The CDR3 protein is CASSRDSLASYNEQFF. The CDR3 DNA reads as TGTGCCAGCAGCCGGGACAGCCTTGCCTCCTACAATGAGCAGTTCTTC.

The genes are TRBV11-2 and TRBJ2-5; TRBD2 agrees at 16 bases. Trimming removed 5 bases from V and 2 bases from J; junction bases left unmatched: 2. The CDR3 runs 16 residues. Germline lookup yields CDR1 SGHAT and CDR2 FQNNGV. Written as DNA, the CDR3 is TGTGCCAGCAGCCCGGGACTAGCGGGGGGGCAAGAGACCCAGTACTTC. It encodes CASSPGLAGGQETQYF.

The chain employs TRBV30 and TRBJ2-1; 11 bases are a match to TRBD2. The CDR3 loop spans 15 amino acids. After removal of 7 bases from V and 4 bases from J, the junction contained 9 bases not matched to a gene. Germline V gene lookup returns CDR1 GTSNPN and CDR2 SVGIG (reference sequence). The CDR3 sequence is CAFYPLAGGYNEQFF. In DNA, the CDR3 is TGTGCCTTCTACCCTTTAGCGGGGGGGTACAATGAGCAGTTCTTC.

The CDR3 bases are TGTGCCACCAGCAGAGATTTACCAGGGGTTTACGAGACCCAGTACTTC. This translates into CATSRDLPGVYETQYF. The chain couples TRBV15 to TRBJ2-5; tentative D call: TRBD1 (6 bases). V lost 0 bases and J 5 bases, leaving 16 bases between the germline ends. This CDR3 region has 16 residues. Germline CDR1 and CDR2: LNHNV and YYDKDF (reference sequence).

The CDR3 reads CASSETGDHYEQYF. CDR3 in DNA: TGTGCCAGCAGCGAAACAGGGGACCACTACGAGCAGTACTTC. V and J are TRBV7-7 and TRBJ2-7, with 7 bases identical to TRBD1. Trimming cost V 5 bases and J 3 bases; bases outside gene matches: 7. Germline CDR1 SSHAT, CDR2 FNYEAQ (reference sequence). The CDR3 loop spans 14 amino acids.

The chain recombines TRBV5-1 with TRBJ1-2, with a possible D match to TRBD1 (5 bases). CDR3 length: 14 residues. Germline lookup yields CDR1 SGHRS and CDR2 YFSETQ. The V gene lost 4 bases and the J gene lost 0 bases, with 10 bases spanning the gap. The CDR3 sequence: CASSLDSPNYGYTF. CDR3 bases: TGCGCCAGCAGCCTCGACAGCCCTAACTATGGCTACACCTTC.

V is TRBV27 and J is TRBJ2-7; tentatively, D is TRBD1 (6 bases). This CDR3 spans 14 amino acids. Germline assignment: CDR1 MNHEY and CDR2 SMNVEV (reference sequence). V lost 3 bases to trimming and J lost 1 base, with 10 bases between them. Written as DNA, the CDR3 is TGTGCCAGCAGTTTTGGAGGACAGTCCTACGAGCAGTACTTC. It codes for CASSFGGQSYEQYF.

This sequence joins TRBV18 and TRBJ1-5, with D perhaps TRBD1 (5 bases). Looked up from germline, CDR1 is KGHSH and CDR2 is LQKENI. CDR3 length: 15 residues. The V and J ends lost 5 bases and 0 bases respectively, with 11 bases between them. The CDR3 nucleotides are TGTGCCAGCTCAGGGGAGGGGCATAGCAATCAGCCCCAGCATTTT. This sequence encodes CASSGEGHSNQPQHF.

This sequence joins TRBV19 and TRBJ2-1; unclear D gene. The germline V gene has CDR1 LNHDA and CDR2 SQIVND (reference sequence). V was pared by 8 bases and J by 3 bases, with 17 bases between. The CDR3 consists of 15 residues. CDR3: CASSNNGGYYNEQFF. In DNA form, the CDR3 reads TGTGCCAGTTCAAATAATGGCGGATACTACAATGAGCAGTTCTTC.